The rows below give T cell receptor beta chains drawn from one sample of a study of OX40 agonist ivuxolimab in advanced cancers. Libraries were prepared by immunoSEQ multiplex PCR; TCRdb keeps only in-frame clonotypes and omits some of them. Among tens of thousands of clones listed, around nine tenths were seen once. This material consisted of CD4+ or CD8+ T cells sorted from blood, taken in a trial of the OX40 agonist ivuxolimab. Receptors originate from an adult with an advanced solid tumor such as melanoma, head and neck, liver or kidney cancer. CDR3s include the opening cysteine and the closing phenylalanine or tryptophan. The order of the fields is clone size, V gene, J gene, D gene, CDR3 DNA, CDR3 protein. The D gene is left open where the match is weak. Part of the rows lack a size; the others show once, few, many or a class for expanded clones.

NA	TRBV4-1	TRBJ2-1	NA	TGCGCCAGCAGCCAAGTGGGGGGCGGGGATGAGCAGTTCTTC	CASSQVGGGDEQFF
NA	TRBV6-1	TRBJ1-3	NA	TGTGCCAGCAGTGAAAGGGGCGGCTCTGGAAACACCATATATTTT	CASSERGGSGNTIYF
NA	TRBV6-1	TRBJ1-3	TRBD1	TGTGCCAGCAGTGACCCTCGACAGGGGTATATCGGAAACACCATATATTTT	CASSDPRQGYIGNTIYF
NA	TRBV5-4	TRBJ1-1	NA	TGTGCCAGCAGCTTAGACATGAACACTGAAGCTTTCTTT	CASSLDMNTEAFF
NA	TRBV28	TRBJ1-2	TRBD1	TGTGCCAGCAGCACGGACAGGGGGGGAGACTATGGCTACACCTTC	CASSTDRGGDYGYTF
NA	TRBV29-1	TRBJ2-7	NA	TGCAGCGTTGAGGTTTCCTACGAGCAGTACTTC	CSVEVSYEQYF
NA	TRBV10-3	TRBJ1-1	NA	TGTGCCATCAGTGACACCCTGAACACTGAAGCTTTCTTT	CAISDTLNTEAFF
once	TRBV7-9	TRBJ2-3	NA	TGTGCCAGCAGCTTAGCTCCTTCGGGTAGCACAGATACGCAGTATTTT	CASSLAPSGSTDTQYF
NA	TRBV27	TRBJ2-7	NA	TGTGCCAGCAGTTTTACGGGAGCAGTTTACGAGCAGTACTTC	CASSFTGAVYEQYF
NA	TRBV7-2	TRBJ2-1	TRBD1	TGTGCCAGCAGCTCTACGACAGGGGGCGTGGGAGATGAGCAGTTCTTC	CASSSTTGGVGDEQFF
NA	TRBV5-6	TRBJ2-5	TRBD1	TGTGCCAGCAGCGGACACGGGACAGGGGGCTTGTCACAAGAGACCCAGTACTTC	CASSGHGTGGLSQETQYF
NA	TRBV15	TRBJ2-7	NA	TGTGCCACCAGCGCCCGCCCGGATGGGAACTACGAGCAGTACTTC	CATSARPDGNYEQYF
once	TRBV27	TRBJ2-2	TRBD2	TGTGCCAGCAGCCCCGGGACTAGCGGGACCACGAACACCGGGGAGCTGTTTTTT	CASSPGTSGTTNTGELFF
NA	TRBV28	TRBJ1-2	TRBD1	TGTGCCAGCAGAGGACAGGGGTGGGTTGGCTACACCTTC	CASRGQGWVGYTF
few	TRBV7-9	TRBJ2-7	NA	TGTGCCAGCAGCTCTTGGACCTACGAGCAGTACTTC	CASSSWTYEQYF
NA	TRBV12-5	TRBJ2-3	NA	TGTGCTAGTGGGAAGGGTACAGCCAGCACAGATACGCAGTATTTT	CASGKGTASTDTQYF
few	TRBV7-9	TRBJ2-5	TRBD1	TGTGCCAGCAGCCCAGGCGGACAGGGGCGCGCTCAAGAGACCCAGTACTTC	CASSPGGQGRAQETQYF
NA	TRBV4-3	TRBJ2-2	NA	TGCGCCAGCAGCCAAGATGGGACATCGAACACCGGGGAGCTGTTTTTT	CASSQDGTSNTGELFF
NA	TRBV9	TRBJ2-1	TRBD2	TGTGCCAGCAGCGCGCTAGCGGGGGCTTATGAGCAGTTCTTC	CASSALAGAYEQFF
NA	TRBV15	TRBJ2-2	TRBD2	TGTGCCACCAGCCCGCGTGGAGCGGGAGGGCCGCGTGGCGGGGAGCTGTTTTTT	CATSPRGAGGPRGGELFF
NA	TRBV19	TRBJ2-1	NA	TGTGCCAGCAAGGTCAGGTCGGGGTACAATGAGCAGTTCTTC	CASKVRSGYNEQFF
NA	TRBV6-5	TRBJ2-1	NA	TGTGCCAGCAGTTACTCTGCTACGAGCTACAATGAGCAGTTCTTC	CASSYSATSYNEQFF
NA	TRBV30	TRBJ2-3	TRBD2	TGTGCCTGGAACCTAGCGGGAGGTATAAGAGATACGCAGTATTTT	CAWNLAGGIRDTQYF
NA	TRBV30	TRBJ2-2	NA	TGTGCCTGGAGTGTGGACAGTACTTACACCGGGGAGCTGTTTTTT	CAWSVDSTYTGELFF
NA	TRBV9	TRBJ2-2	NA	TGTGCCAGCAGCGCGGGTCCTGCGAACACCGGGGAGCTGTTTTTT	CASSAGPANTGELFF
once	TRBV9	TRBJ2-3	TRBD2	TGTGCCAGCAGCGTGGTGGGGAGGGTCACAGATACGCAGTATTTT	CASSVVGRVTDTQYF
NA	TRBV7-9	TRBJ1-3	NA	TGTGCCATCGGCCCGACAGGACCTGGGCACACCATATATTTT	CAIGPTGPGHTIYF
once	TRBV28	TRBJ1-1	NA	TGTGCCAGCAGCGGGGGACACCACACTGAAGCTTTCTTT	CASSGGHHTEAFF
NA	TRBV27	TRBJ2-5	TRBD2	TGTGCCAGCAGGAGACTAGCGGGGCAAGAGACCCAGTACTTC	CASRRLAGQETQYF
NA	TRBV6-5	TRBJ2-1	TRBD2	TGTGCCAGCAGCTCACCCTTAGCGGGGTACAATGAGCAGTTCTTC	CASSSPLAGYNEQFF
NA	TRBV6-5	TRBJ1-1	NA	TGTGCCAGCAGTTACCCCACGATAGCAGTGAACACTGAAGCTTTCTTT	CASSYPTIAVNTEAFF
NA	TRBV6-1	TRBJ1-1	NA	TGTGCCAGCAGTGTTGGACAGACGGAAGCTTTCTTT	CASSVGQTEAFF
NA	TRBV7-8	TRBJ2-1	TRBD2	TGTGCCAGCAGCTTTAGCGGGGGCTCCTACAATGAGCAGTTCTTC	CASSFSGGSYNEQFF
NA	TRBV1	TRBJ2-3	NA	TGCACCAGCAGCCAAGGGGGTAGTAGCGTCTCCACAGATACGCAGTATTTT	CTSSQGGSSVSTDTQYF
NA	TRBV5-1	TRBJ2-1	NA	TGCGCCAGCAGCCCGCTGGAGGTACCGAGCTCCTACAATGAGCAGTTCTTC	CASSPLEVPSSYNEQFF
NA	TRBV6-5	TRBJ2-1	TRBD2	TGTGCCAGCAGTTCCCCAGCGGGAGCCAAATTCAATGAGCAGTTCTTC	CASSSPAGAKFNEQFF
NA	TRBV15	TRBJ1-5	TRBD1	TGTGCCACCAGCAGCCCCTGGACAGGGAGGGATCAGCCCCAGCATTTT	CATSSPWTGRDQPQHF